These 9 T cell receptor beta chains were all obtained from the same sample, sequenced in a study of blood T cell repertoires in COVID-19. Sequencing used immunoSEQ multiplex PCR; TCRdb keeps in-frame clones, though not all of them. The table lists about 130,000 clones, 70% to 85% of them singletons. Material: peripheral blood. These receptors all stem from a man aged 55-75 years who had recovered from COVID-19.

This chain uses TRBV19 with TRBJ2-4, with 9 bases lining up with TRBD2. The CDR3 is 18 amino acids. Germline V gene sequence: CDR1 LNHDA, CDR2 SQIVND (reference sequence). The J segment lost 0 bases and the V segment lost 5 bases, leaving 11 bases of the junction unmatched. The CDR3 loop is CASSVMTSGALAKNIQYF. The CDR3 DNA sequence: TGTGCCAGTAGTGTAATGACTAGCGGTGCGCTAGCCAAAAACATTCAGTACTTC.

The rearrangement uses TRBV5-1 and TRBJ1-5; maybe TRBD1 (6 bases). Germline-derived CDR1 and CDR2 are SGHRS and YFSETQ. V lost 4 bases and J lost 6, with 11 bases in between. The CDR3 spans 13 residues. CDR3 amino acids: CASSPPRGQPQHF. In DNA form, the CDR3 reads TGCGCCAGCAGCCCCCCCAGGGGTCAGCCCCAGCATTTT.

The genes are TRBV2 and TRBJ1-3; possible D gene TRBD1, 5 bases. Trimming cost V 6 bases and J 0 bases, with 21 bases left between them. This CDR3 is 18 amino acids long. Germline V gene lookup returns CDR1 SNHLY and CDR2 FYNNEI. The CDR3 DNA reads TGTGCCAGCAGCAGCCTGGCCAGGGTTCTTATCTCTGGAAACACCATATATTTT. Its protein product is CASSSLARVLISGNTIYF.

The J gene is TRBJ2-1, the V gene TRBV18, with 10 bases identical to TRBD2. The V gene end was trimmed by 2 bases and the J gene end by 2 bases; junction bases not matched to a gene: 3. The CDR3 consists of 16 residues. The germline V gene has CDR1 KGHSH and CDR2 LQKENI. For the CDR3, the DNA is TGTGCCAGCTCACCAAGGACTAGCGGAGCCTACAATGAGCAGTTCTTC. Its protein is CASSPRTSGAYNEQFF.

V usage is TRBV7-8 and J usage is TRBJ1-2, with D tentatively TRBD1 (6 bases). Germline CDR1 SGHVS, CDR2 FQNEAQ. This CDR3 is 14 amino acids long. The V end lost 8 bases, the J end lost 3 bases, and 16 bases lay between the germline ends. As DNA, the CDR3 is TGTGCCAGCGGGAACACGGGACAACACTATGGCTACACCTTC. Its translation: CASGNTGQHYGYTF.

The chain recombines TRBV28 with TRBJ1-4; no definite D call. Germline V CDR1 and CDR2: MDHEN, SYDVKM. The CDR3 extends over 16 amino acids. V was shortened by 4 bases and J by 7 bases, with 19 bases between the two germline ends. Here the CDR3 DNA reads TGTGCCAGCAGTTCGACCTCCCCGGGGATAGGTGAAAAACTGTTTTTT. Amino acids: CASSSTSPGIGEKLFF.

The V and J genes are TRBV6-5 and TRBJ1-3; 7 nucleotides agree with TRBD1. Germline V gives CDR1 MNHEY, CDR2 SVGAGI. J was trimmed by 3 bases and V by 6 bases; bases with no gene match: 5. This CDR3 region has 14 residues. The CDR3 loop is CASSFDRDGNTIYF. For the CDR3, the DNA is TGTGCCAGCAGCTTTGACAGGGATGGAAACACCATATATTTT.

The V call is TRBV30, the J call TRBJ1-3; tentatively, D is TRBD1 (6 bases). Germline CDR1 reads GTSNPN; CDR2 reads SVGIG (reference sequence). V shed 5 bases and J shed 1 base, with 15 bases lying between them. The CDR3 spans 15 residues. CDR3 residues: CAWGGGSTSGNTIYF. The CDR3 nucleotides read TGTGCCTGGGGGGGCGGGAGTACATCTGGAAACACCATATATTTT.

The chain couples TRBV28 to TRBJ1-2; the D gene is possibly TRBD1 (5 bases). The germline gives CDR1 MDHEN, CDR2 SYDVKM. The CDR3 sequence is 16 residues long. V shed 5 bases and J shed 6 bases, with 22 bases lying between them. In DNA form, the CDR3 reads TGTGCCAGCAGTCTACCCGGGGCCGACGGGGAGGATGGCTACACCTTC. Its translation: CASSLPGADGEDGYTF.